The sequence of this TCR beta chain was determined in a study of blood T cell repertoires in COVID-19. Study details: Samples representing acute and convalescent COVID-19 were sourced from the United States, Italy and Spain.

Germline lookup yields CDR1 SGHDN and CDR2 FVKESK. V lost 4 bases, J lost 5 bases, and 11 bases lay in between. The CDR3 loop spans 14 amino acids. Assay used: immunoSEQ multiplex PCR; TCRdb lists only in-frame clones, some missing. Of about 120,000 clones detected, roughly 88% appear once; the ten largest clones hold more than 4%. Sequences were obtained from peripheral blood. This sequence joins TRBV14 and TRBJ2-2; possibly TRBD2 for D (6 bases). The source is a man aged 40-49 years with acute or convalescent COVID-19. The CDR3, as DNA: TGTGCCAGCAGCCCCCGACTAGGGACCGGGGAGCTGTTTTTT. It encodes CASSPRLGTGELFF.